This T cell receptor beta chain was captured by sequencing in a study of OX40 agonist ivuxolimab in advanced cancers. Study context: The study enrolled dose-escalation patients with hepatocellular carcinoma, melanoma, renal cell or head and neck cancer.

The V end lost 3 bases, the J end lost 6 bases, and 12 bases lay between the germline ends. The CDR3 contains 14 residues. Germline CDR1 reads SGHVS; CDR2 reads FQNEAQ. Libraries were prepared by immunoSEQ multiplex PCR; TCRdb keeps only in-frame clonotypes and omits some of them. The sample carries some 86,000 clones, approximately 85% recorded once. The chain uses TRBV7-8 and TRBJ2-1; D unresolved. The sequence was obtained from an adult with an advanced solid tumor such as melanoma, head and neck, liver or kidney cancer. This specimen was CD4+ or CD8+ T cells sorted from blood, taken in a trial of the OX40 agonist ivuxolimab. The CDR3 sequence: CASSFQSWSNEQFF. The CDR3 bases are TGTGCCAGCAGCTTTCAGAGTTGGAGCAATGAGCAGTTCTTC.